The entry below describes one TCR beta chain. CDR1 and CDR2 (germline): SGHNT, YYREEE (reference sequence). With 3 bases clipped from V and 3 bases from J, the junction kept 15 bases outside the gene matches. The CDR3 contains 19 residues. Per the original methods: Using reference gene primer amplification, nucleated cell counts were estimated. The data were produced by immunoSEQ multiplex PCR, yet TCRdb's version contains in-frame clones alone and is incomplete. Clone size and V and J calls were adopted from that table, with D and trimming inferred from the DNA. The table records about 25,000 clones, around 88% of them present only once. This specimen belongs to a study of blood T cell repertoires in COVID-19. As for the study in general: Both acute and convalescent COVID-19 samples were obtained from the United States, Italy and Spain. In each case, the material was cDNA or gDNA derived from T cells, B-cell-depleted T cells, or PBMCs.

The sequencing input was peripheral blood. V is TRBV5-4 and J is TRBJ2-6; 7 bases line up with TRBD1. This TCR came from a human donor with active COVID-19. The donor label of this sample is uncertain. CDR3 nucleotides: TGTGCCAGCAGCTCCACTCTCGACAGGGTAATTGGTGGGGCCAACGTCCTGACTTTC. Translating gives CASSSTLDRVIGGANVLTF.